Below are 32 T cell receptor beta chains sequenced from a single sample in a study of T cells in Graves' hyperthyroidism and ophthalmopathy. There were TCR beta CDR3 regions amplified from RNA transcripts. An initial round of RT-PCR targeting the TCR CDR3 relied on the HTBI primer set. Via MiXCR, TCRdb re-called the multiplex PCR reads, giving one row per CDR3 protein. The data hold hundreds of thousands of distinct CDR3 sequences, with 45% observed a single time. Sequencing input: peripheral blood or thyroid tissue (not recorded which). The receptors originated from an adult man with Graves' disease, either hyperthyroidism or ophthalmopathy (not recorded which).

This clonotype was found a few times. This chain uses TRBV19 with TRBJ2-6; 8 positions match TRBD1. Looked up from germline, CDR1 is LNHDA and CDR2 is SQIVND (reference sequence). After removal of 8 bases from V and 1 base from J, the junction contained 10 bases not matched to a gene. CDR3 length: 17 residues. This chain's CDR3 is CASRGQEVGSGANVLTF. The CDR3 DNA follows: TGTGCCAGTCGGGGACAGGAGGTCGGTTCTGGGGCCAACGTCCTGACTTTC. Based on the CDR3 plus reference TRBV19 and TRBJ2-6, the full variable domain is DGGITQSPKYLFRKEGQNVTLSCEQNLNHDAMYWYRQDPGQGLRLIYYSQIVNDFQKGDIAEGYSVSREKKESFPLTVTSAQKNPTAFYLCASRGQEVGSGANVLTFGAGSRLTVL.

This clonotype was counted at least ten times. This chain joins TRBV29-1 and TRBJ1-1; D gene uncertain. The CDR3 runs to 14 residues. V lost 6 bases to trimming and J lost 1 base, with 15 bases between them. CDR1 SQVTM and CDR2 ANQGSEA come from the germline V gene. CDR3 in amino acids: CSVTSSGPNTEAFF. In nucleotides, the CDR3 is TGCAGCGTCACGTCCAGCGGACCGAACACTGAAGCTTTCTTT.

The CDR3 here is CASSQTGGWGYTF. CDR3 sequence (DNA): TGTGCCAGCAGCCAGACAGGGGGCTGGGGCTACACCTTC. The J gene is TRBJ1-2, the V gene TRBV9, with 10 bases lining up with TRBD1. The CDR3 sequence is 13 residues long. Germline CDR1 is SGDLS and CDR2 is YYNGEE. Trimming at V came to 4 bases and at J to 8 bases, leaving 5 bases not matched to a gene.

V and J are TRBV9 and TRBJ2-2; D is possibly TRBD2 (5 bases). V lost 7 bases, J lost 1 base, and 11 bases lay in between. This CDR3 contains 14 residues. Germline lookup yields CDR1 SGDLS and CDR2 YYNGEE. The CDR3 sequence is CASLRELNTGELFF. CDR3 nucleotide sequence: TGTGCCAGCCTCCGGGAACTGAACACCGGGGAGCTGTTTTTT.

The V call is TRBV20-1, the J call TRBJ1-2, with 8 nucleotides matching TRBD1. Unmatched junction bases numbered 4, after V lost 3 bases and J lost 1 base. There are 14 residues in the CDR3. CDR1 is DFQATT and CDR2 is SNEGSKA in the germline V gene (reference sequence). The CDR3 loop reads CSASHRGFNYGYTF. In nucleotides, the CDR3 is TGCAGTGCTAGCCACAGGGGGTTTAACTATGGCTACACCTTC.

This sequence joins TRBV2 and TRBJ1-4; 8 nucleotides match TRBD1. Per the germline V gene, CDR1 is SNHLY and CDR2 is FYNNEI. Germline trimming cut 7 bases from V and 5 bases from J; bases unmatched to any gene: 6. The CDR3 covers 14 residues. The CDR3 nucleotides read TGTGCCAGCACCTCGGGACAGGAGAATGAAAAACTGTTTTTT. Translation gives CASTSGQENEKLFF.

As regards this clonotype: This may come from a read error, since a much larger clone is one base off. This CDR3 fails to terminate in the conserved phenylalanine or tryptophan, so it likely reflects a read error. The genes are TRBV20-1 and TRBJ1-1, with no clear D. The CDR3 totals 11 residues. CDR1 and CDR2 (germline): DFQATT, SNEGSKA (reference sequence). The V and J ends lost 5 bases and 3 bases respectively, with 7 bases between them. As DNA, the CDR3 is TGCAGTGCTTCAAGTGACACTGAAGCTTTCTCT. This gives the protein CSASSDTEAFS.

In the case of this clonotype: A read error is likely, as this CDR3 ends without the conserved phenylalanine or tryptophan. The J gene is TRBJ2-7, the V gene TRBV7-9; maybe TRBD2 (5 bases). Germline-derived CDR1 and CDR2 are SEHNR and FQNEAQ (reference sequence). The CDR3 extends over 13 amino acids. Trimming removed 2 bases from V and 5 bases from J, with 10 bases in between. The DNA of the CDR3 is TGTGCCAGCAGCTTATCGCCCGGGAACGAGCAGTACTCC. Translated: CASSLSPGNEQYS.

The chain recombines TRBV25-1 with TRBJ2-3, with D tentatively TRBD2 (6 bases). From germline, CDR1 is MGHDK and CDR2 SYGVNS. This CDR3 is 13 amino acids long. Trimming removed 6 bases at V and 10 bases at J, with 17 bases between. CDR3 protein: CASSLAAGEAQYF. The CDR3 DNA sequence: TGTGCCAGCAGCTTAGCGGCCGGCGAGGCGCAGTATTTT.

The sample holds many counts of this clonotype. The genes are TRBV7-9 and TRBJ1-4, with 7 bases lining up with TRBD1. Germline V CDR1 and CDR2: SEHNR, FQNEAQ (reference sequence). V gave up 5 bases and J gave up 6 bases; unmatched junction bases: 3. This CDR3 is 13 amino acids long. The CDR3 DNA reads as TGTGCCAGCAGCCCTGACAGGGATGAAAAACTGTTTTTT. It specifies CASSPDRDEKLFF.

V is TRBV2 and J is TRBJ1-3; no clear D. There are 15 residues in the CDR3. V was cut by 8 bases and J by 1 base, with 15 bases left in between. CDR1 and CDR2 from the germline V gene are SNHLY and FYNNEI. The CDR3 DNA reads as TGTGCCAGCTCACCACCGGCGGAATCTGGAAACACCATATATTTT. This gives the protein CASSPPAESGNTIYF.

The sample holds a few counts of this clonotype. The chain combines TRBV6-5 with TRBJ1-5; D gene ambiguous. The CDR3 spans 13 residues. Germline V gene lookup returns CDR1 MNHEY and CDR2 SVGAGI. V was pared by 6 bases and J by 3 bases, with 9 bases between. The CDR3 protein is CASRARTNQPQHF. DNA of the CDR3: TGTGCCAGCAGAGCGAGGACCAATCAGCCCCAGCATTTT.

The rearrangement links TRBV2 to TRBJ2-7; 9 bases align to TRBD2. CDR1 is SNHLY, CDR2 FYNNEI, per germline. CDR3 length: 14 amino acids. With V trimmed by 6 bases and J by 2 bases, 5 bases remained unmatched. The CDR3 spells CASRSGTSTYEQYF. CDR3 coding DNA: TGTGCCAGCAGAAGCGGGACTAGCACCTACGAGCAGTACTTC.

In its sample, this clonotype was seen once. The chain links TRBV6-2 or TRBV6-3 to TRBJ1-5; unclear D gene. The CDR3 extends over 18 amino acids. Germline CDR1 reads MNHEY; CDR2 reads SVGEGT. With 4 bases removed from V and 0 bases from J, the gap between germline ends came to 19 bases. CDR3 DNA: TGTGCCAGCAGTTCTCCCTGGACGGGAGAATATAGCAATCAGCCCCAGCATTTT. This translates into CASSSPWTGEYSNQPQHF.

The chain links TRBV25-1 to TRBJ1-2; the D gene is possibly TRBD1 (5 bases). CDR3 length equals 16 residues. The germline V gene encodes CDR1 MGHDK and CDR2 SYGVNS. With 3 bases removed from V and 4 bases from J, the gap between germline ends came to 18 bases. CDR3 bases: TGTGCCAGCAGTGATGGTTGGGACCCAAAGGGCTATGGCTACACCTTC. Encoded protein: CASSDGWDPKGYGYTF.

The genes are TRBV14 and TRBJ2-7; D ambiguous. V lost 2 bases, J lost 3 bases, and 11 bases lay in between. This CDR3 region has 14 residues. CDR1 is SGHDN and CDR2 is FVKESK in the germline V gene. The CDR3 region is CASSQPDTIYEQYF. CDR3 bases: TGTGCCAGCAGCCAACCAGACACAATCTACGAGCAGTACTTC.

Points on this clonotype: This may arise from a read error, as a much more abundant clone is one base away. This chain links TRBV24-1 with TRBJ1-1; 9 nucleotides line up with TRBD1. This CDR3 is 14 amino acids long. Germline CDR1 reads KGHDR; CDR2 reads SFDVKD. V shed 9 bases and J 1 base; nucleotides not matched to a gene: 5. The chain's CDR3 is CATGATGGNTEAFF. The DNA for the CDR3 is TGTGCCACCGGTGCGACAGGGGGGAACACTGAAGCTTTCTTT.

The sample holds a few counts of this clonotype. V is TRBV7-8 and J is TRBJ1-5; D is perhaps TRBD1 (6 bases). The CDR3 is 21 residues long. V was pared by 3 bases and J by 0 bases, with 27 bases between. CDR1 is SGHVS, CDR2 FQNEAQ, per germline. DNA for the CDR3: TGTGCCAGCAGCTTTATGGGGGACACAGGGCGGAAGGTCCTTAGCAATCAGCCCCAGCATTTT. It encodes CASSFMGDTGRKVLSNQPQHF.

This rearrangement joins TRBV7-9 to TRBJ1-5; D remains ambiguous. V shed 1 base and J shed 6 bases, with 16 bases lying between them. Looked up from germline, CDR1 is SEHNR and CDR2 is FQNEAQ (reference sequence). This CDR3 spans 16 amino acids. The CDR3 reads CASSLERFGEGQPQHF. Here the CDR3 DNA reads TGTGCCAGCAGCTTAGAACGCTTCGGGGAGGGTCAGCCCCAGCATTTT.

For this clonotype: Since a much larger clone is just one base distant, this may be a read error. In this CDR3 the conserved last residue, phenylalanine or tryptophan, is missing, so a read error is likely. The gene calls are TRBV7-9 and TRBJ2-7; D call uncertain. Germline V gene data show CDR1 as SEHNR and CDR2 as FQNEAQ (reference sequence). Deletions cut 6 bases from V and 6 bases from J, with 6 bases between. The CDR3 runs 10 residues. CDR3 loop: CASSVSEQYL. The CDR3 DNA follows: TGTGCCAGCAGTGTTAGCGAGCAGTACCTC.

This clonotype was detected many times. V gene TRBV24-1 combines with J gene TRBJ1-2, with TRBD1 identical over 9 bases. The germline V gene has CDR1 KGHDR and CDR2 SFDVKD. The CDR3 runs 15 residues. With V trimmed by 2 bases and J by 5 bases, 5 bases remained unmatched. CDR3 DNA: TGTGCCACCAGTGATTCGGGACAGGGAGTGTATGGCTACACCTTC. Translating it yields CATSDSGQGVYGYTF.

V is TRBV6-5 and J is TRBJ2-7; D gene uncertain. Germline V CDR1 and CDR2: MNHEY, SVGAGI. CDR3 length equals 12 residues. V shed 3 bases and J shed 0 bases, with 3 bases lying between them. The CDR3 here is CASSYPSYEQYF. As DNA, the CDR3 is TGTGCCAGCAGTTATCCCTCCTACGAGCAGTACTTC.

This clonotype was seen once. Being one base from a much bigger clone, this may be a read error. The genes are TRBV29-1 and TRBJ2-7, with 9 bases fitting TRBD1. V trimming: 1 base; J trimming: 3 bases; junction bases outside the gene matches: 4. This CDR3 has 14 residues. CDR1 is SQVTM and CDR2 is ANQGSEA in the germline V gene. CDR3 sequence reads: CSVEGRTGVYEQYF. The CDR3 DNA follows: TGCAGCGTTGAAGGTAGGACAGGGGTCTACGAGCAGTACTTC.

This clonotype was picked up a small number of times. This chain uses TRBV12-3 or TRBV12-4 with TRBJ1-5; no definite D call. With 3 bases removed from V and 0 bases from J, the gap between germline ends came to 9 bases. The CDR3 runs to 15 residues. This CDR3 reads CASSFSGVSNQPQHF. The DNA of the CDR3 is TGTGCCAGCAGTTTTAGCGGGGTTAGCAATCAGCCCCAGCATTTT.

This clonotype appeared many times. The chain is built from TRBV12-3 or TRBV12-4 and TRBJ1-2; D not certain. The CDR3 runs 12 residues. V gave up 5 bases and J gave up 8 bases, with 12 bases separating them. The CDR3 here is CASSPGREGYTF. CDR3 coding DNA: TGTGCCAGCAGTCCCGGGCGGGAAGGCTACACCTTC.

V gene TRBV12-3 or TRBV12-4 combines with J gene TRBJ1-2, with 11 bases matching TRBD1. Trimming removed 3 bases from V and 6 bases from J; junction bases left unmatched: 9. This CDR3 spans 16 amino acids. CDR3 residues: CASSFPGQGARHGYTF. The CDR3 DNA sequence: TGTGCCAGCAGTTTCCCTGGACAGGGGGCGCGACATGGCTACACCTTC.

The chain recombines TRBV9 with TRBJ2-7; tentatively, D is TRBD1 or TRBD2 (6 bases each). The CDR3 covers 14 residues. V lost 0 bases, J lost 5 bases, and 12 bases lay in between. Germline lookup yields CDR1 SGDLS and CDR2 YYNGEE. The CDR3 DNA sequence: TGTGCCAGCAGCGTAGGGGGGGCTCGGGACGAGCAGTACTTC. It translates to CASSVGGARDEQYF. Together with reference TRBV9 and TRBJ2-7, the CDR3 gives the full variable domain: DSGVTQTPKHLITATGQRVTLRCSPRSGDLSVYWYQQSLDQGLQFLIQYYNGEERAKGNILERFSAQQFPDLHSELNLSSLELGDSALYFCASSVGGARDEQYFGPGTRLTVT.

Here the CDR3 reads CSARIWGQGENQPQHF. CDR3 sequence (DNA): TGCAGTGCTAGAATCTGGGGACAGGGCGAGAATCAGCCCCAGCATTTT. The chain combines TRBV20-1 with TRBJ1-5; 9 bases line up with TRBD1. Germline-derived CDR1 and CDR2 are DFQATT and SNEGSKA (reference sequence). J was trimmed by 4 bases and V by 2 bases; bases with no gene match: 9. The CDR3 totals 16 residues.

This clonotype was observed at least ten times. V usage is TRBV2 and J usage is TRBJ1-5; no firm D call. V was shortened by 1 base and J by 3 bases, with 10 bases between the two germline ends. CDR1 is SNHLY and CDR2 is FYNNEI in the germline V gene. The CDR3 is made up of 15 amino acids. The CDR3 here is CASSEEGGYNQPQHF. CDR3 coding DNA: TGTGCCAGCAGTGAAGAAGGCGGTTACAATCAGCCCCAGCATTTT.

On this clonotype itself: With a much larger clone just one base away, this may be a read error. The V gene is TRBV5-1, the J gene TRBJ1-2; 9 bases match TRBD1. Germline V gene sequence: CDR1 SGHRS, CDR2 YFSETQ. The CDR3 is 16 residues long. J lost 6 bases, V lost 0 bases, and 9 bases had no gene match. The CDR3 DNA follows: TGCGCCAGCAGCTTGGCCGGACAGGGGAGCTGGCATGGCTACACCTTC. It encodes CASSLAGQGSWHGYTF.

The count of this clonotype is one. Here the CDR3 DNA reads TGTGCCAGCAGCTTATCGACTAGCGGGAGCACAGATACGCAGTATTTT. The encoded protein is CASSLSTSGSTDTQYF. The chain is built from TRBV7-8 and TRBJ2-3, with 10 nucleotides matching TRBD2. Germline CDR1 SGHVS, CDR2 FQNEAQ. The CDR3 loop spans 16 amino acids. Trimming cost V 2 bases and J 0 bases; bases outside gene matches: 2.

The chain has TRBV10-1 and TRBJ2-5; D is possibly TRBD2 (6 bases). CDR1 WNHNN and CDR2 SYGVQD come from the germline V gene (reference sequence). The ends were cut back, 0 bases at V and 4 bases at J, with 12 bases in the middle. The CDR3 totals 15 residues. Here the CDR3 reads CASSESGGVTETQYF. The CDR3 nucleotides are TGCGCCAGCAGTGAGTCCGGAGGGGTGACAGAGACCCAGTACTTC.